Sequencing of this T cell receptor beta chain was carried out in a study of graft-versus-host responses after intestinal transplantation. Study as a whole: The study gave all recipients anti-thymocyte globulin induction, then tacrolimus and steroids for about 3 years. Findings and caveats of the study: Declining HvG levels early post-transplant were linked to peak circulating GvH clone levels.

A remark on this clone: The antigen is not known.

Measured with immunoSEQ multiplex PCR; TCRdb has only the in-frame clones, and not every one. Of about 90,000 clones listed, approximately 90% are singletons. V lost 7 bases, J lost 10 bases, and 20 bases lay in between. This CDR3 is 14 amino acids long. Germline CDR1 is LNHDA and CDR2 is SQIVND (reference sequence). This clonotype was sampled from a human donor who was the organ donor for an intestinal transplant. The starting material was unstimulated CD4+ T cells sorted from spleen or lymph node cells, obtained before transplant. The chain is built from TRBV19 and TRBJ2-1, with D possibly matching TRBD2 (6 bases). CDR3 amino acids: CASTSLAVWGEQFF. CDR3 DNA sequence: TGTGCCAGTACCTCCTTAGCGGTCTGGGGGGAGCAGTTCTTC.